The 17 T cell receptor beta chains given below trace back to one sample, sequenced in a study of blood T cell repertoires in COVID-19. The protocol was immunoSEQ multiplex PCR, while the TCRdb copy is restricted to in-frame clones and leaves out a portion. Of approximately 270,000 clones listed, roughly 85% are singletons. Source material: peripheral blood. Receptor source: a woman between 65 and 79 years old with acute or convalescent COVID-19.

CDR3 sequence (DNA): TGTGCCAGCAATACCGGGACAGCTAGTGGTGAGCAGTTCTTC. Protein: CASNTGTASGEQFF. V and J are TRBV2 and TRBJ2-1; TRBD1 aligns across 7 bases. Unmatched junction bases numbered 12, after V lost 7 bases and J lost 9 bases. This CDR3 region has 14 residues. CDR1 is SNHLY and CDR2 is FYNNEI in the germline V gene.

This clone was observed a few times. The chain uses TRBV10-1 and TRBJ1-5; TRBD1 agrees at 7 bases. Germline V gene sequence: CDR1 WNHNN, CDR2 SYGVQD (reference sequence). With V trimmed by 9 bases and J by 6 bases, 11 bases remained unmatched. The CDR3 runs to 14 residues. The CDR3 DNA sequence: TGCGCCAGGCTGGACAGGAAAGAGGGTCAGCCCCAGCATTTT. Translating it yields CARLDRKEGQPQHF.

The J gene is TRBJ1-1, the V gene TRBV28; 7 bases fit TRBD1. This CDR3 contains 14 residues. Germline V gene data show CDR1 as MDHEN and CDR2 as SYDVKM. With V trimmed by 6 bases and J by 2 bases, 6 bases remained unmatched. CDR3 protein: CASRPTGLNTEAFF. As DNA, the CDR3 is TGTGCCAGCAGGCCGACAGGGCTTAACACTGAAGCTTTCTTT. Full variable domain (missing parts from reference TRBV28 and TRBJ1-1): DVKVTQSSRYLVKRTGEKVFLECVQDMDHENMFWYRQDPGLGLRLIYFSYDVKMKEKGDIPEGYSVSREKKERFSLILESASTNQTSMYLCASRPTGLNTEAFFGQGTRLTVV.

The V call is TRBV7-2, the J call TRBJ1-4; D remains unclear. This CDR3 spans 15 amino acids. Germline V gene data show CDR1 as SGHTA and CDR2 as FQGNSA. The V and J ends lost 2 bases and 8 bases respectively, with 15 bases between them. The chain's CDR3 is CASSLRAWAGEKLFF. The DNA for the CDR3 is TGTGCCAGCAGCTTAAGGGCCTGGGCGGGCGAAAAACTGTTTTTT. Filled out from reference TRBV7-2 and TRBJ1-4, the complete variable domain reads GAGVSQSPSNKVTEKGKDVELRCDPISGHTALYWYRQSLGQGLEFLIYFQGNSAPDKSGLPSDRFSAERTGGSVSTLTIQRTQQEDSAVYLCASSLRAWAGEKLFFGSGTQLSVL.

The rearrangement links TRBV19 to TRBJ1-2; 7 positions match TRBD1. From germline, CDR1 is LNHDA and CDR2 SQIVND (reference sequence). The CDR3 length is 11 residues. V lost 7 bases to trimming and J lost 11 bases; unmatched junction nucleotides: 7. The CDR3 protein is CASNSDRKYTF. DNA for the CDR3: TGTGCCAGTAATTCGGACAGGAAGTACACCTTC.

The J gene is TRBJ2-4, the V gene TRBV19, with 9 bases identical to TRBD2. This CDR3 has 19 amino acids. J lost 0 bases, V lost 6 bases, and 15 bases had no gene match. Germline-derived CDR1 and CDR2 are LNHDA and SQIVND (reference sequence). The CDR3 region has the DNA TGTGCCAGTAGCCCTAGCGGGGCCTCCTGGAATATAGCCAAAAACATTCAGTACTTC. This codes for CASSPSGASWNIAKNIQYF.

The V and J genes are TRBV19 and TRBJ2-3, with TRBD2 matching 10 bases. The germline V gene encodes CDR1 LNHDA and CDR2 SQIVND (reference sequence). The CDR3 has 15 amino acids. V was clipped by 2 bases and J by 1 base; unmatched bases: 0. CDR3 DNA: TGTGCCAGTAGTATACTAGCGGGGGGCACAGATACGCAGTATTTT. This sequence encodes CASSILAGGTDTQYF.

The chain couples TRBV4-1 to TRBJ1-2, with D possibly being TRBD1 (6 bases). Trimming left V 2 bases short and J 8 bases short, with 21 bases between. Per germline, CDR1 MGHRA and CDR2 YSYEKL. This CDR3 comprises 16 residues. Here the CDR3 reads CASSQPSRTEAYGYTF. The CDR3 DNA reads TGCGCCAGCAGCCAACCCTCCCGGACAGAAGCCTACGGCTACACCTTC.

In this sample, this clone turned up once. The chain links TRBV5-1 to TRBJ1-4, with 9 bases aligning to TRBD1. The CDR3 has 16 residues. Trimming took 0 bases from V and 5 from J; bases not matched to a gene: 5. Per the germline V gene, CDR1 is SGHRS and CDR2 is YFSETQ. CDR3 DNA: TGCGCCAGCAGCTTGGGGGGGACAGGGAGCAATGAAAAACTGTTTTTT. Translating it yields CASSLGGTGSNEKLFF.

The genes are TRBV5-4 and TRBJ2-5; 7 positions agree with TRBD1. The V gene end was trimmed by 3 bases and the J gene end by 4 bases; junction bases not matched to a gene: 9. The CDR3 contains 15 residues. Germline assignment: CDR1 SGHNT and CDR2 YYREEE (reference sequence). CDR3 bases: TGTGCCAGCAGCTCGACAGGGTCGAAGGGAGAGACCCAGTACTTC. This gives the protein CASSSTGSKGETQYF.

The chain employs TRBV2 and TRBJ2-5, with 8 positions matching TRBD2. Trimming cost V 4 bases and J 0 bases; bases outside gene matches: 4. The CDR3 covers 15 residues. Germline V CDR1 and CDR2: SNHLY, FYNNEI. This CDR3 is CASSGTSRYQETQYF. The CDR3 region has the DNA TGTGCCAGCAGTGGGACTAGCAGGTACCAAGAGACCCAGTACTTC.

This chain uses TRBV19 with TRBJ1-1, with D hard to call. V lost 6 bases, J lost 1 base, and 6 bases lay in between. CDR1 is LNHDA and CDR2 is SQIVND in the germline V gene (reference sequence). This CDR3 is 12 amino acids long. DNA for the CDR3: TGTGCCAGTAGATACTGGAACACTGAAGCTTTCTTT. Residues: CASRYWNTEAFF.

The chain recombines TRBV6-5 with TRBJ2-3; weak D call: TRBD2 (6 bases). Germline V gives CDR1 MNHEY, CDR2 SVGAGI. V was shortened by 6 bases and J by 1 base, with 11 bases between the two germline ends. This CDR3 has 14 amino acids. CDR3 residues: CASSRDFGTDTQYF. The CDR3 region has the DNA TGTGCCAGCAGCCGGGACTTTGGCACAGATACGCAGTATTTT.

This sequence joins TRBV19 and TRBJ1-4, with D unclear. With 5 bases removed from V and 3 bases from J, the gap between germline ends came to 16 bases. In germline, CDR1 is LNHDA, CDR2 SQIVND (reference sequence). This CDR3 is 16 amino acids long. The CDR3 nucleotides are TGTGCCAGTAGTTCACCTTCCAACAGACCTAATGAAAAACTGTTTTTT. Translating it yields CASSSPSNRPNEKLFF.

This clone was detected once. V gene TRBV10-3 combines with J gene TRBJ1-2, with D possibly being TRBD1 (5 bases). The CDR3 contains 18 residues. Trimming left V 0 bases short and J 4 bases short, with 21 bases between. Germline V lookup: CDR1 ENHRY, CDR2 SYGVKD. CDR3 nucleotide sequence: TGTGCCATCAGTGAGTCGTGGGGCAGGGCCCTCCTAGGCTATGGCTACACCTTC. Its protein is CAISESWGRALLGYGYTF.

This chain connects TRBV30 to TRBJ2-1, with 12 bases that match TRBD2. V gave up 0 bases and J gave up 12 bases; unmatched junction bases: 3. This CDR3 contains 13 residues. Germline assignment: CDR1 GTSNPN and CDR2 SVGIG (reference sequence). The CDR3 bases are TGTGCCTGGAGTGTAACTAGCGGGGGGAGGCAGTTCTTC. Translation: CAWSVTSGGRQFF.

The gene calls are TRBV5-1 and TRBJ2-1; 7 nucleotides match TRBD1. This CDR3 has 15 residues. Trimming removed 4 bases from V and 2 bases from J; junction bases left unmatched: 6. Germline V gene lookup returns CDR1 SGHRS and CDR2 YFSETQ. The CDR3 coding sequence is TGCGCCAGCAGCGGTGAGGGGGCTGCCTACAATGAGCAGTTCTTC. As protein: CASSGEGAAYNEQFF.